These T cell receptor beta chains were read from a single sample in a study of CD8 T cells in Susac syndrome. TCRdb reprocessed the immunoSEQ multiplex PCR reads with MiXCR, giving one entry per CDR3 protein. This table has around 160,000 distinct CDR3 sequences, around 94% appearing once. Specimen: CD4+ T cells from PBMCs. Receptors originate from a human donor in good health. Each CDR3 is given with its conserved first and last residue. Fields, in order: V gene, clone size, D gene, J gene, CDR3 DNA, CDR3 protein. D genes are given only for firm matches. Only part of the rows carry a size: once, few, many, or a class if the clone is expanded.

>TRBV20-1|.|.|TRBJ2-1
TGCAGTGCCAACGTTGCAACCTCGAGCTCCTACAATGAGCAGTTCTTC
CSANVATSSSYNEQFF
>TRBV29-1|.|.|TRBJ1-4
TGCAGCGTTGAAGGTGGGGTTAATGAAAAACTGTTTTTT
CSVEGGVNEKLFF
>TRBV20-1|.|.|TRBJ2-7
TGCAGTGCTAGAGGACCGACGAGCTCCTACGAGCAGTACTTC
CSARGPTSSYEQYF
>TRBV5-1|once|TRBD2|TRBJ2-3
TGCGCCAGCAGCGCGGGACTAGCGGCCACCACAGATACGCAGTATTTT
CASSAGLAATTDTQYF
>TRBV6-5|.|.|TRBJ1-5
TGTGCCAGCAGCCAGCACGGTAGCAATCAGCCCCAGCATTTT
CASSQHGSNQPQHF
>TRBV29-1|.|TRBD2|TRBJ2-5
TGCAGCGCCTCCGGACTAGGCGTCTCAGAGACCCAGTACTTC
CSASGLGVSETQYF
>TRBV7-2|.|TRBD2|TRBJ2-5
TGTGCCAGCAGCACTCTAGCGGGGACGACCCAGTACTTC
CASSTLAGTTQYF
>TRBV29-1|.|.|TRBJ2-3
TGCAGCGTGGGTGCTAACACAGATACGCAGTATTTT
CSVGANTDTQYF
>TRBV6-1|.|.|TRBJ1-2
TGTGCCAGCAGGGGAGACGGTGGGAGCTATGGCTACACCTTC
CASRGDGGSYGYTF
>TRBV20-1|.|.|TRBJ1-2
TGCAGTGCTAGGCGAGGGTCCTACTATGGCTACACCTTC
CSARRGSYYGYTF
>TRBV9|.|.|TRBJ2-7
TGTGCCAGCAGCGTAAACGGGGCCTACGAGCAGTACTTC
CASSVNGAYEQYF
>TRBV20-1|.|.|TRBJ2-7
TGCAGTGCCGGTAGGACACCAGTCCCCCCCTACGAGCAGTACTTC
CSAGRTPVPPYEQYF
>TRBV5-1|.|TRBD1|TRBJ1-1
TGCGCCAGCAGCTTGTGGGGACAGGGACGGAACACTGAAGCTTTCTTT
CASSLWGQGRNTEAFF
>TRBV20-1|.|.|TRBJ1-5
TGCAGTGCTAGAGTAGTCGGGGCTGGCAATCAGCCCCAGCATTTT
CSARVVGAGNQPQHF
>TRBV6-6|.|TRBD1|TRBJ2-5
TGTGCCAGCAGTTACTCGACAGGGGAGGTCGAGACCCAGTACTTC
CASSYSTGEVETQYF
>TRBV2|.|TRBD1|TRBJ2-7
TGTGCCAGCAATTTCCAGGGGGCGCCGAACGAGCAGTACTTC
CASNFQGAPNEQYF
>TRBV5-1|once|TRBD1|TRBJ1-6
TGCGCCAGCAGCTCAGGGGGCGAGAATTCACCCCTCCACTTT
CASSSGGENSPLHF
>TRBV20-1|.|.|TRBJ2-2
TGCAGTGCTAGAGCGACAGACACCGGGGAGCTGTTTTTT
CSARATDTGELFF
>TRBV6-2/TRBV6-3|.|.|TRBJ1-5
TGTGCCAGCAGTAGACAGGGCAATCAGCCCCAGCATTTT
CASSRQGNQPQHF
>TRBV9|.|.|TRBJ2-1
TGTGCCAGCAGCGTAGACTCCTACAATGAGCAGTTCTTC
CASSVDSYNEQFF
>TRBV14|.|.|TRBJ1-1
TGTGCCAGCAGCCAAGATCGTATTGAAGCTTTCTTT
CASSQDRIEAFF
>TRBV20-1|.|.|TRBJ2-7
TGCAGTGCTAGCGGGGCTATCTACGAGCAGTACTTC
CSASGAIYEQYF
>TRBV7-9|.|.|TRBJ1-1
TGTGCCAGCAGCTCCACACCCCAGGGGCGGGGAGAAGCTTTCTTT
CASSSTPQGRGEAFF
>TRBV20-1|.|.|TRBJ1-2
TGCAGTGCTAGAGATAAGGAGAACTATGGCTACACCTTC
CSARDKENYGYTF
>TRBV7-3|.|.|TRBJ2-6
TGTGCCAGCAGCCCTAGCGCGGGATCTGGGGCCAACGTCCTGACTTTC
CASSPSAGSGANVLTF
>TRBV18|.|.|TRBJ2-3
TGTGCCAGCTCACCACCGAAACGCGGGGGCGGCACAGATACGCAGTATTTT
CASSPPKRGGGTDTQYF
>TRBV20-1|.|TRBD1|TRBJ2-7
TGCAGTGCAACGGACAGGAAGAATTACGAGCAGTACTTC
CSATDRKNYEQYF